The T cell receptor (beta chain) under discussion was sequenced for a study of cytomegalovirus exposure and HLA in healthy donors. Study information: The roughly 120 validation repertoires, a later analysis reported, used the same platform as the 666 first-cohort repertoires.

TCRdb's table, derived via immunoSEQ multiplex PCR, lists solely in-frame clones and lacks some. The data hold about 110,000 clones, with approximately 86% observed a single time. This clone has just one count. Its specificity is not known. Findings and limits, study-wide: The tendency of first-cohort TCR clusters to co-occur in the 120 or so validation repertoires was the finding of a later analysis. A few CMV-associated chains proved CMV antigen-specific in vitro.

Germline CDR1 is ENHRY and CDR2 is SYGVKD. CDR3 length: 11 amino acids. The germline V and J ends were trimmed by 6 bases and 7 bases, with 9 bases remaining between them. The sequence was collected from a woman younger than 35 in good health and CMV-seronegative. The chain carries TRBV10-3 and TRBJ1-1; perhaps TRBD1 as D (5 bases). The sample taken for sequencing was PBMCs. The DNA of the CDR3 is TGTGCCATCAGAATTCAGGGTGAAGCTTTCTTT. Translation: CAIRIQGEAFF.